This T cell receptor (beta chain) was sequenced in a study of blood T cell repertoires in COVID-19. The wider study: Sites in the United States, Italy and Spain provided acute and convalescent COVID-19 samples. Sources were T cells, B-cell-depleted T cells, or PBMCs; the material itself was cDNA or gDNA.

In the original processing: From reference gene primer amplification, estimates of nucleated cell counts were derived. This table comes from immunoSEQ multiplex PCR, and its TCRdb copy is limited to in-frame clones, with some not included. D and trimming come from the DNA, and the V and J calls and clone size come from that table. The data hold 35,000 to 40,000 clones, with 87% observed a single time. Those enrolled in Seattle joined during active infection and were followed longitudinally afterward. J was trimmed by 10 bases and V by 2 bases; bases with no gene match: 9. In germline, CDR1 is SGHKS, CDR2 YYEKEE (reference sequence). The length of the CDR3 is 15 residues.

This chain links TRBV5-5 with TRBJ2-1; 10 nucleotides agree with TRBD2. The clonotype was recovered from a man aged 55 to 70 with COVID-19, enrolled during active disease. Sequenced: peripheral blood. The CDR3, as DNA: TGTGCCAGCAGCTTCGAACTAGCGGGAATAGGAGAGCAGTTCTTC. It is translated as CASSFELAGIGEQFF.